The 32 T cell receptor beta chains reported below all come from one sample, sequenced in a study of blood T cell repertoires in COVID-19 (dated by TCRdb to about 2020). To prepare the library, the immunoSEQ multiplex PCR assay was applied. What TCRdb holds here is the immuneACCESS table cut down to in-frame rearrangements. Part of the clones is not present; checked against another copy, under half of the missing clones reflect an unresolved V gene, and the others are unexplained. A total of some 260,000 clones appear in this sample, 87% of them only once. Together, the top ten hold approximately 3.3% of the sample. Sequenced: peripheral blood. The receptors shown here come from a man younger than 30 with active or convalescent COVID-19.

Here the CDR3 reads CASSPRTDTPSPQHF. CDR3 in DNA: TGTGCCAGCAGCCCAAGGACGGACACCCCATCGCCCCAGCATTTT. J is TRBJ1-5 and V is TRBV27; weak D call: TRBD1 (5 bases). The V end lost 6 bases, the J end lost 9 bases, and 21 bases lay between the germline ends. The CDR3 contains 15 residues. Looked up from germline, CDR1 is MNHEY and CDR2 is SMNVEV (reference sequence).

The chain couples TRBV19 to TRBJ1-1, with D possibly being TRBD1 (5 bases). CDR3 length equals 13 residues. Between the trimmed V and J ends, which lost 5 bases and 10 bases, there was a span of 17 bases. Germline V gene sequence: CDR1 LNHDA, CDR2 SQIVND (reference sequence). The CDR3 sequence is CASSAPGGIGAFF. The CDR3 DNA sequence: TGTGCCAGTAGTGCCCCCGGGGGTATTGGAGCTTTCTTT.

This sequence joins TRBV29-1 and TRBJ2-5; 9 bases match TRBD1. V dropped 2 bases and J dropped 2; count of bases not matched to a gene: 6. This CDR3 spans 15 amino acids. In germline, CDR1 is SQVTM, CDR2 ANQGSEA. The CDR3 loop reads CSVERWDRAQETQYF. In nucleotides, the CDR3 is TGCAGCGTTGAACGGTGGGACAGGGCGCAAGAGACCCAGTACTTC.

CDR3 DNA: TGTGCCAGCAGCCCCCGAACTAATGAAAAACTGTTTTTT. It translates to CASSPRTNEKLFF. The genes are TRBV9 and TRBJ1-4; D not resolved. CDR3 length: 13 amino acids. Germline V CDR1 and CDR2: SGDLS, YYNGEE. The ends were cut back, 4 bases at V and 1 base at J, with 5 bases in the middle.

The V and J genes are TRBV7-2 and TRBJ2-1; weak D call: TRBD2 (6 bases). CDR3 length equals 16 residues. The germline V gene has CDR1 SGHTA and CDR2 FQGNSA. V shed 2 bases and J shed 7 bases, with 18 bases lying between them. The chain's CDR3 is CASSLNGLRGMNEQFF. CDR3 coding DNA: TGTGCCAGCAGCTTAAACGGACTGCGGGGAATGAATGAGCAGTTCTTC.

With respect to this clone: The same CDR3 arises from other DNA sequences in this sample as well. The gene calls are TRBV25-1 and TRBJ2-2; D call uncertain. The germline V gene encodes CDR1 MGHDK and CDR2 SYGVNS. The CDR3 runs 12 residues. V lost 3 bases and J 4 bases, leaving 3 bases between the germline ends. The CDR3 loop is CASSDLTGELFF. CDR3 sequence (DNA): TGTGCCAGCAGTGACCTCACCGGGGAGCTGTTTTTT.

CDR3 sequence: CAIRTQLVMGGELFF. The DNA of the CDR3 is TGTGCCATCAGGACACAACTAGTTATGGGCGGGGAGCTGTTTTTT. The chain recombines TRBV10-3 with TRBJ2-2; TRBD2 is a possible D gene (5 bases). In germline, CDR1 is ENHRY, CDR2 SYGVKD. This CDR3 has 15 residues. The V gene lost 6 bases and the J gene lost 7 bases, with 18 bases spanning the gap.

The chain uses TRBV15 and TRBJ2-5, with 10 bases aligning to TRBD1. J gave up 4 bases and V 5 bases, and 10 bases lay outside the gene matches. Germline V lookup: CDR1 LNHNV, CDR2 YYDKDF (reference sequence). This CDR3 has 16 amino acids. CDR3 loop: CATSPWGQGMGETQYF. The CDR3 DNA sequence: TGTGCCACCAGCCCCTGGGGACAGGGGATGGGAGAGACCCAGTACTTC.

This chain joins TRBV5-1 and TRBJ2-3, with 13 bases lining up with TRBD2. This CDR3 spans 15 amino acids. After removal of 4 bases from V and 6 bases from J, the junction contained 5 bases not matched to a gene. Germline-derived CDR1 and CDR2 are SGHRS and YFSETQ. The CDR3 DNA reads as TGCGCCAGCAGCCCGACTAGCGGGGGGTTTGATACGCAGTATTTT. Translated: CASSPTSGGFDTQYF.

CDR3 DNA: TGTGCCAGCAGCTTAAGACAGGGACCACCTTATAATTCACCCCTCCACTTT. Its translation is CASSLRQGPPYNSPLHF. The rearrangement joins TRBV13 to TRBJ1-6; 7 bases fit TRBD1. The trim removed 2 bases at V and 4 bases at J, leaving 8 bases unmatched. The CDR3 consists of 17 residues. Per the germline V gene, CDR1 is PRHDT and CDR2 is FYEKMQ (reference sequence).

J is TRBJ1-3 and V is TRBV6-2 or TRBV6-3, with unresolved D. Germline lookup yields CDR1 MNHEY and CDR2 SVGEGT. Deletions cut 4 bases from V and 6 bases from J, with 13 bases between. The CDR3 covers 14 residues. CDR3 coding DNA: TGTGCCAGCAGTTCGAGGTTTTCGGCAAACACCATATATTTT. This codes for CASSSRFSANTIYF.

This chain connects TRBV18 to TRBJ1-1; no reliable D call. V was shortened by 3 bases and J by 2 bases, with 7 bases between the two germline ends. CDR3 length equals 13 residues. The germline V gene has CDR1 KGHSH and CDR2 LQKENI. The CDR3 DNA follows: TGTGCCAGCTCACCGGGAGCAAACACTGAAGCTTTCTTT. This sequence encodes CASSPGANTEAFF.

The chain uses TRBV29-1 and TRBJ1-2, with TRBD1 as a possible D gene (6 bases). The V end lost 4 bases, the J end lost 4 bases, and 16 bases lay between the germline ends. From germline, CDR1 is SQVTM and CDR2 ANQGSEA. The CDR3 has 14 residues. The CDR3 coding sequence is TGCAGCGTTGCTCGACCAACAGGGATCTATGGCTACACCTTC. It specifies CSVARPTGIYGYTF.

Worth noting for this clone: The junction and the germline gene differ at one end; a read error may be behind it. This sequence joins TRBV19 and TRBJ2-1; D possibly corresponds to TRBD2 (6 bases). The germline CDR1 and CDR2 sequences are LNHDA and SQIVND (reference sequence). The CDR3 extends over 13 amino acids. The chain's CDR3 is CASRGDLYSPQIF. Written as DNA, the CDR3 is TGTGCCAGTAGAGGGGACTTATACTCACCCCAAATCTTC. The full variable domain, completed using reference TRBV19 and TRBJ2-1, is DGGITQSPKYLFRKEGQNVTLSCEQNLNHDAMYWYRQDPGQGLRLIYYSQIVNDFQKGDIAEGYSVSREKKESFPLTVTSAQKNPTAFYLCASRGDLYSPQIFGPGTRLTVL.

The CDR3 bases are TGTGCCAGCAGATATATGACGACATCACTTGAAGCTTTCTTT. As protein: CASRYMTTSLEAFF. The chain joins TRBV27 to TRBJ1-1; no firm D call. The CDR3 is 14 amino acids. V was cut by 6 bases and J by 7 bases, with 18 bases left in between. Germline V gene data show CDR1 as MNHEY and CDR2 as SMNVEV (reference sequence).

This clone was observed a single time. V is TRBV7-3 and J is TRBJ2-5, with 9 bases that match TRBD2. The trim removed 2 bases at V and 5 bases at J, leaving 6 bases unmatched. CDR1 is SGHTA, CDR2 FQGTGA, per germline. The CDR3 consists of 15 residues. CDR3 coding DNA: TGTGCCAGCAGCTTACGCGGCGGGGGGGCCGAGACCCAGTACTTC. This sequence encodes CASSLRGGGAETQYF.

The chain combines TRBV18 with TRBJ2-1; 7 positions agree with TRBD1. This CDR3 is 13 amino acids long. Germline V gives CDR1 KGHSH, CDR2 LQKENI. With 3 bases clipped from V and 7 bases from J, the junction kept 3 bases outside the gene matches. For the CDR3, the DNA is TGTGCCAGCTCACCTCTGACAGGGAATGAGCAGTTCTTC. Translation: CASSPLTGNEQFF.

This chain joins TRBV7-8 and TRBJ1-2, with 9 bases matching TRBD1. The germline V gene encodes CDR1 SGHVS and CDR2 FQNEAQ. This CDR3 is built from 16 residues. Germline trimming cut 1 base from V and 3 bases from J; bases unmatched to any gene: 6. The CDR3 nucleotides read TGTGCCAGCAGCTTAGATCGGGACAGGGACTACTATGGCTACACCTTC. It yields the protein CASSLDRDRDYYGYTF.

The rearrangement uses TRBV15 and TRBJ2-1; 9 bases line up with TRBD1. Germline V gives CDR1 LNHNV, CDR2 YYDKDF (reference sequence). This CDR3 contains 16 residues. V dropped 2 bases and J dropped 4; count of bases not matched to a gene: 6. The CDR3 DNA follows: TGTGCCACCAGCAGAACGGGACAGGGACAGTACAATGAGCAGTTCTTC. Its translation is CATSRTGQGQYNEQFF.

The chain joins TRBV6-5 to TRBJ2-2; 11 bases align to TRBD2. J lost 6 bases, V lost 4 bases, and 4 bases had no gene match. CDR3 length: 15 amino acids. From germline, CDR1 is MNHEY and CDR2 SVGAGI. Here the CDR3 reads CASSSVAGGPGELFF. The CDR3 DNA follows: TGTGCCAGCAGTTCGGTAGCGGGAGGGCCCGGGGAGCTGTTTTTT.

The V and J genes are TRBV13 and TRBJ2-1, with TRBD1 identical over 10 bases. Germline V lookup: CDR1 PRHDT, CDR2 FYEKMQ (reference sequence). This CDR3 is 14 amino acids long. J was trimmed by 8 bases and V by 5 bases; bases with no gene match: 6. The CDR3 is CASSPSTGGDEQFF. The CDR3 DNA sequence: TGTGCCAGCAGCCCCTCGACAGGGGGCGATGAGCAGTTCTTC.

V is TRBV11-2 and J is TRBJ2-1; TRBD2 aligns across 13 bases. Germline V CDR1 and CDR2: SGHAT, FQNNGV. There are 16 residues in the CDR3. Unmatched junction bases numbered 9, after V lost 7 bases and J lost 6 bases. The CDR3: CASTEPGTSGTNEQFF. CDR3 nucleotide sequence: TGTGCCAGCACCGAACCCGGGACTAGCGGGACCAATGAGCAGTTCTTC.

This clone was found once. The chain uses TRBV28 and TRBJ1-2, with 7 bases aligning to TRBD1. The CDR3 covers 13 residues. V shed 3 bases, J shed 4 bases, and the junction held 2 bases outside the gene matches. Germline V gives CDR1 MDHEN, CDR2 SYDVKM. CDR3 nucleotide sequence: TGTGCCAGCAGTTTCGGACAGGCCTATGGCTACACCTTC. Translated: CASSFGQAYGYTF.

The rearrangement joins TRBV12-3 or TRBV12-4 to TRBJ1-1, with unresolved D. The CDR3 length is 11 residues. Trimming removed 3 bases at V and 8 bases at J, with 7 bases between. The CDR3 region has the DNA TGTGCCAGCAGTTTGGCCATAGAAGCTTTCTTT. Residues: CASSLAIEAFF.

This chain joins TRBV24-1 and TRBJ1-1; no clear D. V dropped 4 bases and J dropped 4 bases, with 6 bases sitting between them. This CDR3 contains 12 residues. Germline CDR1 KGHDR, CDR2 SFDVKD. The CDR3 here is CATSEEGTEAFF. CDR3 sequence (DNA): TGTGCCACCAGTGAGGAGGGCACTGAAGCTTTCTTT.

CDR3 residues: CASSPDLQGIRDEKLFF. In DNA, the CDR3 is TGTGCCAGCAGCCCGGACCTTCAGGGTATCAGGGATGAAAAACTGTTTTTT. This sequence joins TRBV6-2 or TRBV6-3 and TRBJ1-4; a weak D match, TRBD1 (5 bases). Trimming removed 6 bases at V and 6 bases at J, with 23 bases between. This CDR3 contains 17 residues. Germline V gene sequence: CDR1 MNHEY, CDR2 SVGEGT.

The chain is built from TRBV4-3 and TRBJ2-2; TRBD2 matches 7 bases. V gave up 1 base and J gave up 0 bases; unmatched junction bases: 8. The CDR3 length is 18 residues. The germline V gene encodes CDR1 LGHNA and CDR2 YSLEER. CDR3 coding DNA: TGCGCCAGCAGCCAAGTCGTACTAGCGTTAACGAACACCGGGGAGCTGTTTTTT. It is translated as CASSQVVLALTNTGELFF.

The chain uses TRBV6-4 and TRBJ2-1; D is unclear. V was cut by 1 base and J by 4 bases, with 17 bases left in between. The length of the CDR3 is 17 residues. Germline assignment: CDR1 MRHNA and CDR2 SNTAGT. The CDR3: CASSDFYGSSAYNEQFF. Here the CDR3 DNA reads TGTGCCAGCAGTGACTTCTACGGTTCGAGTGCATACAATGAGCAGTTCTTC.

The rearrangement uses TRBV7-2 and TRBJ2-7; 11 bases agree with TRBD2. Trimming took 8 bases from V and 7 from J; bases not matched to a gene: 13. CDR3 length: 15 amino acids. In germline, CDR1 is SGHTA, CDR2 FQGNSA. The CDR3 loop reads CASGLAGSGGGEQYF. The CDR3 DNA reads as TGTGCCAGCGGTCTTGCTGGTAGCGGGGGGGGAGAGCAGTACTTC.

CDR3 nucleotide sequence: TGTGCCAGCAGAGAGGGACTAGCGGGAGATCGTGCAGATACGCAGTATTTT. It translates to CASREGLAGDRADTQYF. The chain recombines TRBV2 with TRBJ2-3; 14 bases fit TRBD2. In germline, CDR1 is SNHLY, CDR2 FYNNEI. This CDR3 has 17 residues. V shed 6 bases and J 4 bases; nucleotides not matched to a gene: 9.

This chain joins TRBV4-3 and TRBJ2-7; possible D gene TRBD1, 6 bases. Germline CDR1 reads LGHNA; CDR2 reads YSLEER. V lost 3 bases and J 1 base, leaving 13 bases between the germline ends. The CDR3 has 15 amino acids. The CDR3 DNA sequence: TGCGCCAGCAGCCATTGGACAGAAGTTTCCTACGAGCAGTACTTC. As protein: CASSHWTEVSYEQYF.

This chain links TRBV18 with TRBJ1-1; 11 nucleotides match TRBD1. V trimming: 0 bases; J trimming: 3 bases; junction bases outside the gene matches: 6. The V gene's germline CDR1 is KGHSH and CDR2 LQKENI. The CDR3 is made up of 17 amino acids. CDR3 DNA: TGTGCCAGCTCACCACCAAGGACAGGGGGCAAGGACACTGAAGCTTTCTTT. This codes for CASSPPRTGGKDTEAFF. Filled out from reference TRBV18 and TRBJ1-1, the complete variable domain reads NAGVMQNPRHLVRRRGQEARLRCSPMKGHSHVYWYRQLPEEGLKFMVYLQKENIIDESGMPKERFSAEFPKEGPSILRIQQVVRGDSAAYFCASSPPRTGGKDTEAFFGQGTRLTVV.